This TCR beta chain comes out of a study of T cell changes during pregnancy in multiple sclerosis. The table came from immunoSEQ multiplex PCR; TCRdb's copy has only in-frame clones and leaves some out. The sample holds about 100,000 clones, over 80% seen once. The length of the CDR3 is 15 residues. V shed 3 bases and J 4 bases; nucleotides not matched to a gene: 5. Germline CDR1 is SGHNT and CDR2 is YENEEA. The chain has TRBV11-3 and TRBJ2-5, with TRBD2 identical over 10 bases. The sample consisted of peripheral blood, taken after pregnancy. This TCR was sampled from a female donor with multiple sclerosis, enrolled in a pregnancy study. The CDR3 here is CASSFSRTSGETQYF. The CDR3 DNA reads TGTGCCAGCAGCTTCTCTCGGACTAGCGGAGAGACCCAGTACTTC. Looking up the rest from reference TRBV11-3 and TRBJ2-5 gives the full variable domain: EAGVVQSPRYKIIEKKQPVAFWCNPISGHNTLYWYLQNLGQGPELLIRYENEEAVDDSQLPKDRFSAERLKGVDSTLKIQPAELGDSAVYLCASSFSRTSGETQYFGPGTRLLVL.